This T cell receptor (beta chain) was sequenced in a study of T cell changes during pregnancy in multiple sclerosis. V was shortened by 4 bases and J by 3 bases, with 12 bases between the two germline ends. The CDR3 covers 14 residues. The V gene's germline CDR1 is SGDLS and CDR2 YYNGEE. The protocol was immunoSEQ multiplex PCR, while the TCRdb copy is restricted to in-frame clones and leaves out a portion. The sample contains some 100,000 clones, 90% to 95% of which appear only once. V gene TRBV9 combines with J gene TRBJ2-3; tentatively, D is TRBD2 (6 bases). This clonotype was obtained from a female donor with multiple sclerosis, enrolled in a pregnancy study. The sequencing used peripheral blood, collected before pregnancy. In DNA, the CDR3 is TGTGCCAGCAGCTCCTCCGGGAGTACAGATACGCAGTATTTT. Translation: CASSSSGSTDTQYF.